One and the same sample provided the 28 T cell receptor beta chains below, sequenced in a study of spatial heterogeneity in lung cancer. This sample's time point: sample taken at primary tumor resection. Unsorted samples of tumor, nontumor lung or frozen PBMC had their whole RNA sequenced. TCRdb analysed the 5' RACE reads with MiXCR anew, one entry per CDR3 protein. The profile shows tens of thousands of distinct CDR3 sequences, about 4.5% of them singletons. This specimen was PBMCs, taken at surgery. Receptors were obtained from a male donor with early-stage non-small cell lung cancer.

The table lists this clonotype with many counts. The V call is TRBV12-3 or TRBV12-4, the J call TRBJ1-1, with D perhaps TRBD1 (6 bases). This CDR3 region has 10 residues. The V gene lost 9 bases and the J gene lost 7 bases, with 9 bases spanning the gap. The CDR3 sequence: CASSGVEAFF. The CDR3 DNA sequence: TGTGCCAGTTCAGGGGTTGAAGCTTTCTTT.

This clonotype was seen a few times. CDR3 DNA: TGTGCCAGCAGCTTAGTAGGGCAGGCGCAGGGTACTGAAGCTTTCTTT. Its protein product is CASSLVGQAQGTEAFF. V usage is TRBV7-2 and J usage is TRBJ1-1; maybe TRBD1 (5 bases). The germline V gene encodes CDR1 SGHTA and CDR2 FQGNSA. This CDR3 contains 16 residues. V dropped 1 base and J dropped 5 bases, with 17 bases sitting between them.

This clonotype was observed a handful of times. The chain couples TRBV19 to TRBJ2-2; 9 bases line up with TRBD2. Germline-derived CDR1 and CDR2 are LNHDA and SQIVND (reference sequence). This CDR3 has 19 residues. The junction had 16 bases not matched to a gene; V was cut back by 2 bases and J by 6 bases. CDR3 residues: CASSIRSGGRQRLAGELFF. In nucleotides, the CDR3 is TGTGCCAGTAGTATACGAAGCGGGGGGAGACAAAGGCTCGCCGGGGAGCTGTTTTTT.

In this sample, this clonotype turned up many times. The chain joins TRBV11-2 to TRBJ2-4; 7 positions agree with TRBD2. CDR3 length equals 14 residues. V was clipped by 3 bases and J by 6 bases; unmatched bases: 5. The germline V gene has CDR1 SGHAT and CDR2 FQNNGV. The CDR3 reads CASSLREGLNIQYF. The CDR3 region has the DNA TGTGCCAGCAGCTTGAGGGAGGGATTAAACATTCAGTACTTC.

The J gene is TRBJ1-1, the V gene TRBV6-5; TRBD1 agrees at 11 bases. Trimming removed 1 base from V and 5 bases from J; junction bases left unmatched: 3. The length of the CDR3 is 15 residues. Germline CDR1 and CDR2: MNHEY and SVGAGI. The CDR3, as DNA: TGTGCCAGCAGTTACTTGGGACAGGGGGGTACTGAAGCTTTCTTT. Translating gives CASSYLGQGGTEAFF.

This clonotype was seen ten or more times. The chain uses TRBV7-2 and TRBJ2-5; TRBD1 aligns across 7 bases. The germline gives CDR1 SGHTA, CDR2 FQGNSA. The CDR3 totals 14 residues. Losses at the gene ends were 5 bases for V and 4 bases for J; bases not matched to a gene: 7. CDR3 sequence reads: CASSDRADLETQYF. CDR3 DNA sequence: TGTGCCAGCAGCGACAGGGCCGACCTAGAGACCCAGTACTTC. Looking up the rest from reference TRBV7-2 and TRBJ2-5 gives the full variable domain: GAGVSQSPSNKVTEKGKDVELRCDPISGHTALYWYRQSLGQGLEFLIYFQGNSAPDKSGLPSDRFSAERTGGSVSTLTIQRTQQEDSAVYLCASSDRADLETQYFGPGTRLLVL.

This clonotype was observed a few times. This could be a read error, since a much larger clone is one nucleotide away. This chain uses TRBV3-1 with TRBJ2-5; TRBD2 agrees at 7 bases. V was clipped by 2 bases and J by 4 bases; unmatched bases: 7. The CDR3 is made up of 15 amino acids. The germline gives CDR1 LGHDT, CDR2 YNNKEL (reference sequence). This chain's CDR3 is CASSQMLTSRETQYF. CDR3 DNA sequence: TGTGCCAGCAGCCAAATGCTGACTAGCAGAGAGACCCAGTACTTC.

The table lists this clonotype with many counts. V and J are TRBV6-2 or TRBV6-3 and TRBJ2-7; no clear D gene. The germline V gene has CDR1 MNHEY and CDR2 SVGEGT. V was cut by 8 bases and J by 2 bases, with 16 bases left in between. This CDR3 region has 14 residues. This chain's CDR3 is CASQDARLTYEQYF. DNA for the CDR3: TGTGCCAGCCAAGACGCGCGGCTAACCTACGAGCAGTACTTC.

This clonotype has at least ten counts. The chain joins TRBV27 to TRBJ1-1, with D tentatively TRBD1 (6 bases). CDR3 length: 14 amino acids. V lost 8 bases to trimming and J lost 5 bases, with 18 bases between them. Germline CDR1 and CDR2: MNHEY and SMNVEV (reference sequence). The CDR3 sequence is CASWGQAPGTEAFF. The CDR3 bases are TGTGCCAGCTGGGGACAAGCTCCCGGGACTGAAGCTTTCTTT.

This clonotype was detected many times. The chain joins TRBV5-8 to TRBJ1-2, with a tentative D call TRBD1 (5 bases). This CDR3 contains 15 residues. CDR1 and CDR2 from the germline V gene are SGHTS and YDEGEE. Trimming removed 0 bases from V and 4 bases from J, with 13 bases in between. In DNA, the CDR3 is TGTGCCAGCAGCTTGGAATCAGGGTCTCTCTATGGCTACACCTTC. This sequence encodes CASSLESGSLYGYTF. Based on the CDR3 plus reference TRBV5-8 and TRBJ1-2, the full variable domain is EAGVTQSPTHLIKTRGQQATLRCSPISGHTSVYWYQQALGLGLQFLLWYDEGEERNRGNFPPRFSGRQFPNYSSELNVNALELEDSALYLCASSLESGSLYGYTFGSGTRLTVV.

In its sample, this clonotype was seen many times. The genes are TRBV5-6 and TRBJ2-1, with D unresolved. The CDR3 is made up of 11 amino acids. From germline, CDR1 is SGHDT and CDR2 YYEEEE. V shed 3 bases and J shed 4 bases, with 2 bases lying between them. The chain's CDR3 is CASSYYNEQFF. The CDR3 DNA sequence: TGTGCCAGCAGCTATTACAATGAGCAGTTCTTC.

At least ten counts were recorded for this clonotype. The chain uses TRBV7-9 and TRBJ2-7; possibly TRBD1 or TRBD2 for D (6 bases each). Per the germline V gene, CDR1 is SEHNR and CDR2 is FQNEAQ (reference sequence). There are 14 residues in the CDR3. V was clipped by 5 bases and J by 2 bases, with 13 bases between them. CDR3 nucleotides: TGTGCCAGCAGCCTTAGGGGGGCCCCCTACGAGCAGTACTTC. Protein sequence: CASSLRGAPYEQYF.

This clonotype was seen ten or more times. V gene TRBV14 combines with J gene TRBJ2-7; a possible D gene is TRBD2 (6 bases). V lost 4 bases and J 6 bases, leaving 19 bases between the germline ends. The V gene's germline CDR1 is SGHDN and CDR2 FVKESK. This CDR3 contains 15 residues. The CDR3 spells CASSPRLASRSEQYF. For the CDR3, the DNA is TGTGCCAGCAGCCCCCGGCTAGCGAGCCGGAGCGAGCAGTACTTC.

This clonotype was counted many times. CDR3 sequence: CASSLNTLAAKNIQYF. CDR3 DNA sequence: TGTGCCAGCAGCCTTAACACTCTAGCGGCCAAAAACATTCAGTACTTC. V and J are TRBV7-8 and TRBJ2-4; perhaps TRBD2 as D (6 bases). Germline loops: CDR1 SGHVS, CDR2 FQNEAQ. The V gene lost 5 bases and the J gene lost 1 base, with 15 bases spanning the gap. The CDR3 totals 16 residues.

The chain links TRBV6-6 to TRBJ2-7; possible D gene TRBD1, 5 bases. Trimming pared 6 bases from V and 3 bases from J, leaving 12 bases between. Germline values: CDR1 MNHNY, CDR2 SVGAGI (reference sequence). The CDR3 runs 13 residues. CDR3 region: CASSSTEFYEQYF. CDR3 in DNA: TGTGCCAGCAGCTCGACAGAGTTCTACGAGCAGTACTTC.

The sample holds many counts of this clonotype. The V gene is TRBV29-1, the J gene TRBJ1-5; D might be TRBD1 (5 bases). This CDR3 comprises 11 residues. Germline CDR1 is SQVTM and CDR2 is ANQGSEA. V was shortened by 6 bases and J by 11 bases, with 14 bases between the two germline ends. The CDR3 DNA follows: TGCAGCGTAAGGACGGGGCTTTCCCAGCATTTT. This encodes CSVRTGLSQHF. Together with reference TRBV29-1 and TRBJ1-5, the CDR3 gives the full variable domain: SAVISQKPSRDICQRGTSLTIQCQVDSQVTMMFWYRQQPGQSLTLIATANQGSEATYESGFVIDKFPISRPNLTFSTLTVSNMSPEDSSIYLCSVRTGLSQHFGDGTRLSIL.

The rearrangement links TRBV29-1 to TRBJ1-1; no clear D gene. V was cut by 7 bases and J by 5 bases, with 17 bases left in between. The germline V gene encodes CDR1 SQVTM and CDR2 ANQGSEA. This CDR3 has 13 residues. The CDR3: CSATQNWVTEAFF. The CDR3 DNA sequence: TGCAGCGCGACTCAAAACTGGGTGACTGAAGCTTTCTTT. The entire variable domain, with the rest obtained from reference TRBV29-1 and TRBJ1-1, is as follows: SAVISQKPSRDICQRGTSLTIQCQVDSQVTMMFWYRQQPGQSLTLIATANQGSEATYESGFVIDKFPISRPNLTFSTLTVSNMSPEDSSIYLCSATQNWVTEAFFGQGTRLTVV.

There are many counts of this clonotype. Here the CDR3 reads CASSLGAGFYEQYF. CDR3 coding DNA: TGTGCCAGCAGCTTAGGGGCGGGTTTCTACGAGCAGTACTTC. J is TRBJ2-7 and V is TRBV7-3; possibly TRBD1 or TRBD2 for D (5 bases each). Deletions cut 2 bases from V and 3 bases from J, with 11 bases between. Germline CDR1 and CDR2: SGHTA and FQGTGA. The CDR3 is 14 amino acids. Looking up the rest from reference TRBV7-3 and TRBJ2-7 gives the full variable domain: GAGVSQTPSNKVTEKGKYVELRCDPISGHTALYWYRQSLGQGPEFLIYFQGTGAADDSGLPNDRFFAVRPEGSVSTLKIQRTERGDSAVYLCASSLGAGFYEQYFGPGTRLTVT.

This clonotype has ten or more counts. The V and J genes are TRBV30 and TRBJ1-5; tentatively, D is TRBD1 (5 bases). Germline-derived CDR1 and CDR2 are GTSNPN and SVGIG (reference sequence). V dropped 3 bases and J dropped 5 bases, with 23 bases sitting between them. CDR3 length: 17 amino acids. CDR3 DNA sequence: TGTGCCTGGAGCCTACGCAGTTGGGGCGCGATTCATCAGCCCCAGCATTTT. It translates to CAWSLRSWGAIHQPQHF.

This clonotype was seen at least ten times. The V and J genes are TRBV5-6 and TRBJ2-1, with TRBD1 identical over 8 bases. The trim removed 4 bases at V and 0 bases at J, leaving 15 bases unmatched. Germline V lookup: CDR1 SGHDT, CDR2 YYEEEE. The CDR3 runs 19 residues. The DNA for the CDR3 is TGTGCCAGCAGCCAAGGTACCTTAAACAGGGGGTTCTCCTACAATGAGCAGTTCTTC. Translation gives CASSQGTLNRGFSYNEQFF.

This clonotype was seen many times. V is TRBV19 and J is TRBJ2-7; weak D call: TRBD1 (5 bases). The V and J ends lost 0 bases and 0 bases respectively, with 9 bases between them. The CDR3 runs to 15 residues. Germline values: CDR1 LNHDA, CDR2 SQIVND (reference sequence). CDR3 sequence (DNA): TGTGCCAGTAGTATAGAGACAGTTTTCTCCTACGAGCAGTACTTC. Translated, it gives CASSIETVFSYEQYF. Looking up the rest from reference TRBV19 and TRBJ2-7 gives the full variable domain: DGGITQSPKYLFRKEGQNVTLSCEQNLNHDAMYWYRQDPGQGLRLIYYSQIVNDFQKGDIAEGYSVSREKKESFPLTVTSAQKNPTAFYLCASSIETVFSYEQYFGPGTRLTVT.

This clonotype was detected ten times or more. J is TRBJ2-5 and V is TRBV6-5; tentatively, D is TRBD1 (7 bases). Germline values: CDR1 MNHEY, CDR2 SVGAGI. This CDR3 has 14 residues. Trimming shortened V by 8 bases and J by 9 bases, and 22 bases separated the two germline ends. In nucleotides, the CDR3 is TGTGCCAGCTCTCAAGTCCAGCAGGGGGAGGCCCAGTACTTC. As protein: CASSQVQQGEAQYF.

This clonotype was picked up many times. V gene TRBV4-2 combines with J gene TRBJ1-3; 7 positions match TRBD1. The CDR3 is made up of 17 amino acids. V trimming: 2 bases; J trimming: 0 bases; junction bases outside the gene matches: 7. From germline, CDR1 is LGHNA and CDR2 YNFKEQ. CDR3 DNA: TGTGCCAGCAGCCAAAGGACAGGCGCACGCTCTGGAAACACCATATATTTT. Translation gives CASSQRTGARSGNTIYF.

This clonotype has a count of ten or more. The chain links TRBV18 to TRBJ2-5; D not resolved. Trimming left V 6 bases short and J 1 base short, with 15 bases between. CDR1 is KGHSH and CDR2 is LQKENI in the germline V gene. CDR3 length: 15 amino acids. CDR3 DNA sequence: TGTGCCAGCTCTCTCGACCAGATTCTCCAAGAGACCCAGTACTTC. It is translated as CASSLDQILQETQYF. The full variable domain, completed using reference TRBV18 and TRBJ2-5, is NAGVMQNPRHLVRRRGQEARLRCSPMKGHSHVYWYRQLPEEGLKFMVYLQKENIIDESGMPKERFSAEFPKEGPSILRIQQVVRGDSAAYFCASSLDQILQETQYFGPGTRLLVL.

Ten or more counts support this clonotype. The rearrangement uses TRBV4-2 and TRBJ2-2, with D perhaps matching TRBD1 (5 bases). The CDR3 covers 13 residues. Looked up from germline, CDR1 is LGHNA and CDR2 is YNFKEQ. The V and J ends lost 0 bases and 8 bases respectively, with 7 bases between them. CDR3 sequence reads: CASSQDAGGELFF. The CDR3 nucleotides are TGTGCCAGCAGCCAAGACGCAGGGGGGGAGCTGTTTTTT.

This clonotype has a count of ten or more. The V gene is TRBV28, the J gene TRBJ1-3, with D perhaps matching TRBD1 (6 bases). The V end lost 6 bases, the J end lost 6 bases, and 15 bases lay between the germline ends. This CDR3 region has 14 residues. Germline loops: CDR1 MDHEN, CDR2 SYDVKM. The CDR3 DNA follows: TGTGCCAGCAGCTCAACAGGGCCTCTAAACACCATATATTTT. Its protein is CASSSTGPLNTIYF.

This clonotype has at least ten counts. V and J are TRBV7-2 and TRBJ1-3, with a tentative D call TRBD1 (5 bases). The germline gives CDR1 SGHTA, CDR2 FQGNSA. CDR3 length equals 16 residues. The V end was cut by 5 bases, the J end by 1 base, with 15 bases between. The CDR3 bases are TGTGCCAGCAGCCCCTCCAGGGTATTATCTGGAAACACCATATATTTT. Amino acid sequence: CASSPSRVLSGNTIYF.

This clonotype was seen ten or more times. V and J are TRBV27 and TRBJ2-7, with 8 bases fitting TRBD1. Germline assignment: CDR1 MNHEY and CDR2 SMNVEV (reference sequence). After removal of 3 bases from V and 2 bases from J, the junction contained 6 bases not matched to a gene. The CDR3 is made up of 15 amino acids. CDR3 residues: CASSFRTGTTYEQYF. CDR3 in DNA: TGTGCCAGCAGTTTCCGGACAGGGACCACCTACGAGCAGTACTTC.